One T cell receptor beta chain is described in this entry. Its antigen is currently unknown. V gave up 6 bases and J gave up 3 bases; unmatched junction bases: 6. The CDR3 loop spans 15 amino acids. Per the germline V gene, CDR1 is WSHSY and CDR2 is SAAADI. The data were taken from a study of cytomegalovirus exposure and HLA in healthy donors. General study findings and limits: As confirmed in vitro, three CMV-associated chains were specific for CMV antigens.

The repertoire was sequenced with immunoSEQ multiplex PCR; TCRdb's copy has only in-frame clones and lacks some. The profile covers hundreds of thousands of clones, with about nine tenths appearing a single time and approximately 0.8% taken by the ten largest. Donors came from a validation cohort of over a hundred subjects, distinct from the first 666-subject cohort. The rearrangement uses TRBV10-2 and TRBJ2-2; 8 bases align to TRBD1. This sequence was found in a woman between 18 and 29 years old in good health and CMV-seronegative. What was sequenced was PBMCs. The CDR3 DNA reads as TGCGCCAGCAGAGACAGGGGTAGGGACACCGGGGAGCTGTTTTTT. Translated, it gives CASRDRGRDTGELFF.